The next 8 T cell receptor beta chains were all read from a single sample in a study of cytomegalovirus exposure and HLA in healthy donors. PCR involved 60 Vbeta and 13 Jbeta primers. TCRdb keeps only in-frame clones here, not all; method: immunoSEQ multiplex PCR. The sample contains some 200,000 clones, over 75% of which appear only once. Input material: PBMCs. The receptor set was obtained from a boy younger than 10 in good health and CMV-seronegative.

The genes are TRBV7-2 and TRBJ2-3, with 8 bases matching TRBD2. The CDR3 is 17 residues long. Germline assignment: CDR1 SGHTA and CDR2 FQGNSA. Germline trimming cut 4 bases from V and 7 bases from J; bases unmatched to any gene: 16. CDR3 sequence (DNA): TGTGCCAGCAGCTACGGGCTGCGGGGGGAACGGGGGAATACGCAGTATTTT. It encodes CASSYGLRGERGNTQYF.

The CDR3 nucleotides read TGCGCCAGCAGCCCAGGGCCATCTGTAGCTAACTATGGCTACACCTTC. Its protein is CASSPGPSVANYGYTF. The V and J genes are TRBV5-1 and TRBJ1-2, with D perhaps matching TRBD1 (5 bases). The CDR3 is 16 residues long. Per germline, CDR1 SGHRS and CDR2 YFSETQ. Trimming took off 4 bases at V and 0 bases at J, with 16 bases between the two ends.

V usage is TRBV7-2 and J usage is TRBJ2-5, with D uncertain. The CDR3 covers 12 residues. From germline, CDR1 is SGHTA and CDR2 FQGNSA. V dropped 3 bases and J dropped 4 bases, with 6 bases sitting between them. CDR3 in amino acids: CASSFNRETQYF. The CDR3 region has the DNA TGTGCCAGCAGCTTTAACAGAGAGACCCAGTACTTC.

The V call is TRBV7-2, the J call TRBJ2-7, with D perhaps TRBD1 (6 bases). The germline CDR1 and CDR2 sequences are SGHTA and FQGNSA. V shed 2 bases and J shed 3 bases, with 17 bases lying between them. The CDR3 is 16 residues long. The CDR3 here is CASSLNSPGQNYEQYF. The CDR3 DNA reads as TGTGCCAGCAGCTTAAACTCGCCGGGACAAAACTACGAGCAGTACTTC.

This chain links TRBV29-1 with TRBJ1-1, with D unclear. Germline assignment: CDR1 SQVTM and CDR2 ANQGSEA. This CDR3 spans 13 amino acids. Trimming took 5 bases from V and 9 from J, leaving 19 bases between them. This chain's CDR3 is CSVPSTHGTKAFF. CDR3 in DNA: TGCAGCGTTCCATCTACCCACGGTACTAAAGCTTTCTTT.

This CDR3 reads CASSSLAGGSYNEQFF. The CDR3 DNA reads TGTGCCAGCAGCTCCCTAGCGGGGGGGTCATACAATGAGCAGTTCTTC. The chain links TRBV11-2 to TRBJ2-1; 12 positions match TRBD2. CDR3 length: 16 amino acids. Per germline, CDR1 SGHAT and CDR2 FQNNGV. V gave up 4 bases and J gave up 4 bases; unmatched junction bases: 5.

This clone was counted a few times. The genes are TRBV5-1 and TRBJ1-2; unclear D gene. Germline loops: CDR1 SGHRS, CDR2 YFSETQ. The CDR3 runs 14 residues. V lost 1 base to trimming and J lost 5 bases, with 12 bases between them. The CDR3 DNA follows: TGCGCCAGCAGCTTGTCGCCGGTAAAGTATGGCTACACCTTC. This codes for CASSLSPVKYGYTF.

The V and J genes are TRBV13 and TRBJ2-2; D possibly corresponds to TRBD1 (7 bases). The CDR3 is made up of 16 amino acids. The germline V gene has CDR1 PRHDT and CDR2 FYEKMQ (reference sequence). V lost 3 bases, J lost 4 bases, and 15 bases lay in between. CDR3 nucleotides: TGTGCCAGCAGCTTTAGGGACTCAGGGGGCACCGGGGAGCTGTTTTTT. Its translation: CASSFRDSGGTGELFF. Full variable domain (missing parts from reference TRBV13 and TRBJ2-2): AAGVIQSPRHLIKEKRETATLKCYPIPRHDTVYWYQQGPGQDPQFLISFYEKMQSDKGSIPDRFSAQQFSDYHSELNMSSLELGDSALYFCASSFRDSGGTGELFFGEGSRLTVL.